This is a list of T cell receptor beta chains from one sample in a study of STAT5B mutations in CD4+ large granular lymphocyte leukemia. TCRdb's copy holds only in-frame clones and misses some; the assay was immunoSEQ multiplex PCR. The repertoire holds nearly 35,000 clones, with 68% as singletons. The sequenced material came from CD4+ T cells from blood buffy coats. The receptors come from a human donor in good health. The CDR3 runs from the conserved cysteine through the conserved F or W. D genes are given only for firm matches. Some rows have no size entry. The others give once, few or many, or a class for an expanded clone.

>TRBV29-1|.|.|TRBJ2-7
TGCAGCGTCCGAGCTGAAGGCTACGAGCAGTACTTC
CSVRAEGYEQYF
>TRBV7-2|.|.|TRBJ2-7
TGTGCCAGCAGCTTAGCCCCAGGACTTACCTACGAGCAGTACTTC
CASSLAPGLTYEQYF
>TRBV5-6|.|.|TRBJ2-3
TGTGCCAGCAGTCGCACCGGTAGGGGCACAGATACGCAGTATTTT
CASSRTGRGTDTQYF
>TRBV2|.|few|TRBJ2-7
TGTGCCAGCGACAGGTCCTCCTACGAGCAGTACTTC
CASDRSSYEQYF
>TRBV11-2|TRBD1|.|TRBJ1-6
TGTGCCAGCAGCCCCGGCTCGAGGGGGCTTGCACCCCTCCACTTT
CASSPGSRGLAPLHF
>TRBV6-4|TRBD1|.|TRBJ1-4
TGTGCCAGCAGTGACGCCGACAGGGTGGGGAAGGCAACTAATGAAAAACTGTTTTTT
CASSDADRVGKATNEKLFF
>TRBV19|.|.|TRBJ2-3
TGTGCCAGTTCTTCCGGGAGCACAGATACGCAGTATTTT
CASSSGSTDTQYF
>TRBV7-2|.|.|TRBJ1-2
TGTGCCAGCAGCTTCAGCTGGAACTATGGCTACACCTTC
CASSFSWNYGYTF
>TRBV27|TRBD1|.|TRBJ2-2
TGTGCCAGCAGTTTATCGGGGGACAGGGGGCGAAACGGGGAGCTGTTTTTT
CASSLSGDRGRNGELFF
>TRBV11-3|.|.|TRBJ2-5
TGTGCCAGCAGCTTAGAACGGACACCGATCCAGTACTTC
CASSLERTPIQYF
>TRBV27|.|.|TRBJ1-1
TGTGCCAGCAGTTTATCGAAGAACACTGAAGCTTTCTTT
CASSLSKNTEAFF
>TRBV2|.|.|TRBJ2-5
TGTGCCAGCAGCTGGAGGACAAATCAAGAGACCCAGTACTTC
CASSWRTNQETQYF
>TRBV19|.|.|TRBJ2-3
TGTGCCAGCCGAGCTACCGGGAGCCGCACAGATACGCAGTATTTT
CASRATGSRTDTQYF
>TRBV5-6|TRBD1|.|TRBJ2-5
TGTGCCAGCAGCTTAACAGGGGGCGCCGAGACCCAGTACTTC
CASSLTGGAETQYF
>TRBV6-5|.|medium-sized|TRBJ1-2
TGTGCCAGCAGCCTCGGGGGGGCCCATAACTATGGCTACACCTTC
CASSLGGAHNYGYTF
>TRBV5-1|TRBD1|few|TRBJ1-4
TGCGCCAGCAGCGAGGGACAGCCTAATGAAAAACTGTTTTTT
CASSEGQPNEKLFF
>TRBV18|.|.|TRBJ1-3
TGTGCCAGCTCGACAGAGTCCTCTGGAAACACCATATATTTT
CASSTESSGNTIYF
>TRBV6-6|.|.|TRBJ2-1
TGTGCCAGCAGTTTGGCGGGTAATGAGCAGTTCTTC
CASSLAGNEQFF
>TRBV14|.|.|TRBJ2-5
TGTGCCAGCAGCCAAGACAGGGTGAGGGAGACCCAGTACTTC
CASSQDRVRETQYF
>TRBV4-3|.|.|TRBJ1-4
TGCGCCAGCAGCCAAGATAGGGGACCTAATGAAAAACTGTTTTTT
CASSQDRGPNEKLFF
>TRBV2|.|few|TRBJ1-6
TGTGCCAGCAGTGAACAGCTGAATTCACCCCTCCACTTT
CASSEQLNSPLHF
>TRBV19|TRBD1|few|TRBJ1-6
TGTGCCAGTAGTACTCGGACAGGGGTTGTTAATTCACCCCTCCACTTT
CASSTRTGVVNSPLHF
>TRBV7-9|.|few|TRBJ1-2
TGTGCCAGCAGCCAGGCAGGGGATCACACCTTC
CASSQAGDHTF
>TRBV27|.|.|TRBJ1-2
TGTGCCAGCAGTTACTATGGGGGCTACACCTTC
CASSYYGGYTF
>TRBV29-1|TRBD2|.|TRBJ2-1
TGCAGCGTTAGCGGGGGGGAAACTAATGAGCAGTTCTTC
CSVSGGETNEQFF
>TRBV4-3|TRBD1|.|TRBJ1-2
TGCGCCAGCAGCCGAAATGGACAGGGTGTAGGCTATGGCTACACCTTC
CASSRNGQGVGYGYTF
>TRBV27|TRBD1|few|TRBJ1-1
TGTGCCAGCAGTCCTACGGAGAGGGGGCGAGGTGCTTTCTTT
CASSPTERGRGAFF
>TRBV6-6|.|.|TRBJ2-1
TGTGCCAGCAGCTTAACCCCCGAGACGGGGGATGAGCAGTTCTTC
CASSLTPETGDEQFF
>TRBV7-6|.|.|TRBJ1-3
TGTGCCAGCAGCGGAGGGGACAAGACTGGAAACACCATATATTTT
CASSGGDKTGNTIYF
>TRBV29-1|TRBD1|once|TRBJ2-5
TGCAGCGTTGAGTTGGACAGGCCGGGAGAGACCCAGTACTTC
CSVELDRPGETQYF
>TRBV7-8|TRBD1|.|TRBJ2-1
TGTGCCAGCAGCGCAGGGGCAGGGGGCCCATACAATGAGCAGTTCTTC
CASSAGAGGPYNEQFF
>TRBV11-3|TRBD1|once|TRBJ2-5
TGTGCCAGCAGCTTAGGGGACAGAAGACAAGAGACCCAGTACTTC
CASSLGDRRQETQYF
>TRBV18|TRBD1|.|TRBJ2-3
TGTGCCAGCTCACTAACCGGGACAGGGAACACAGATACGCAGTATTTT
CASSLTGTGNTDTQYF
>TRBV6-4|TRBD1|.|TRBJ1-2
TGTGCCAGCAGGGGACAGTCCTCTAACTATGGCTACACCTTC
CASRGQSSNYGYTF
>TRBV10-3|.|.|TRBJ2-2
TGTGCCATCAGTGAGTCGATTTCTGAAAACACCGGGGAGCTGTTTTTT
CAISESISENTGELFF
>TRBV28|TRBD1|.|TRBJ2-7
TGTGCCAGCAGGCCCCGGACAGGCTCCTACGAGCAGTACTTC
CASRPRTGSYEQYF
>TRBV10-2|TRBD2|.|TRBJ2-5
TGCGCCAGCAGTACTAGCGCCTGGGGGACCCAGTACTTC
CASSTSAWGTQYF
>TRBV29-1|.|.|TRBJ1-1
TGCAGCGTTGTTGTTTGGGACACTGAAGCTTTCTTT
CSVVVWDTEAFF
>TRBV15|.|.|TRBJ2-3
TGTGCCACCAGCAGAGATTTGGACGTCGCAGATACGCAGTATTTT
CATSRDLDVADTQYF
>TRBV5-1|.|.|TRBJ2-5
TGCGCCAGCACCGACAGCCAAGAGACCCAGTACTTC
CASTDSQETQYF
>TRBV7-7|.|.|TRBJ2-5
TGTGCTAGCAGCTTAGTAGTGGGCCGGAGTCCACAAGAGACCCAGTACTTC
CASSLVVGRSPQETQYF
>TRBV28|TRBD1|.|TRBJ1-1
TGTGCCAGCAGTTTACCAGGGGGGCTCATGAACACTGAAGCTTTCTTT
CASSLPGGLMNTEAFF
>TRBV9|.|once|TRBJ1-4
TGTGCCAGCAGCGTAGGGGTTCAATTAAATGAAAAACTGTTTTTT
CASSVGVQLNEKLFF
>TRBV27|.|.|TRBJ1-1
TGTGCCAGCAGTTCCCGTTACGTGCTGACGGTGATGAACACTGAAGCTTTCTTT
CASSSRYVLTVMNTEAFF
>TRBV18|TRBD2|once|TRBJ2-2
TGTGCCAGCTCACCACGTTCGAGTAGCGGGGGGGCGAACACCGGGGAGCTGTTTTTT
CASSPRSSSGGANTGELFF
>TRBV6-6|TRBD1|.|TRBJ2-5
TGTGCCAGCACCCTCGGACAGGTGTTCCAAGAGACCCAGTACTTC
CASTLGQVFQETQYF